This entry describes one T cell receptor beta chain. The antigen remains undetermined. Trimming removed 7 bases at V and 6 bases at J, with 19 bases between. The CDR3 spans 15 residues. Per germline, CDR1 MNHGY and CDR2 SAAAGT. Libraries were prepared by immunoSEQ multiplex PCR; TCRdb keeps only in-frame clonotypes and omits some of them. Among 600 to 650 clones listed, 25% to 30% were seen once. This sample stems from a study of T cells in localized non-small cell lung cancer. Findings and caveats of the study: The greatest T cell clonality was found in uninvolved adjacent lung (higher than in tumor). A single tumor region was sequenced, leaving heterogeneity possible.

Researchers cut adjacent lung at least 2 cm from the tumor margin, and it showed no atypia. Sequenced material: normal lung tissue next to the tumor, taken before any cancer treatment. The receptor was derived from a male donor older than 55 with stage III lung adenocarcinoma. V usage is TRBV6-8 and J usage is TRBJ2-1; possibly TRBD1 for D (5 bases). CDR3: CASTWGRVGFNEQFF. The CDR3 nucleotides are TGTGCCAGCACCTGGGGCAGGGTGGGCTTCAATGAGCAGTTCTTC.